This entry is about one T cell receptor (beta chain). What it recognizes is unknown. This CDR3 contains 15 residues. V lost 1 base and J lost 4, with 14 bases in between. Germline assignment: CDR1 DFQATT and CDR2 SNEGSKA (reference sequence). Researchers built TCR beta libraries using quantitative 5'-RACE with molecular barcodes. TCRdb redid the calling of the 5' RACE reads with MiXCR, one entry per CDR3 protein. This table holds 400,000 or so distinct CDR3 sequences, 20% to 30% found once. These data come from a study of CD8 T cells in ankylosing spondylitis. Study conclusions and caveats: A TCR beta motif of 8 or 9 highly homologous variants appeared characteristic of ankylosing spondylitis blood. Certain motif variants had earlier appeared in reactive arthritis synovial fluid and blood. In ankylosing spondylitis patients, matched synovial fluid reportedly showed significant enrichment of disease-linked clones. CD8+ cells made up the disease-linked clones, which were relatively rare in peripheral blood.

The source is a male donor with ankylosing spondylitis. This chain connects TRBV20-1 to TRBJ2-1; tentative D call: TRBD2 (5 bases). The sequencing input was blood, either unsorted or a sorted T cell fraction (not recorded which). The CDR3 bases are TGCAGTGCTAGAGCTATAAGGGAGCATTACAATGAGCAGTTCTTC. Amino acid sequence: CSARAIREHYNEQFF.